The present TCR beta chain was sequenced within a study of T cells after yellow fever vaccination. This clonotype was detected a few times. TCRdb reprocessed the 5' RACE reads via MiXCR and lists one record per CDR3 protein. The sample yields some 350,000 distinct CDR3 sequences, approximately 4% seen once. This CDR3 comprises 17 residues. CDR1 is LGHNA and CDR2 is YNFKEQ in the germline V gene. V lost 5 bases to trimming and J lost 3 bases, with 17 bases between them. This TCR derives from a man aged 18 to 30 who received the YFV17D yellow fever vaccine. Sequencing was performed on PBMCs, taken 5 days after the yellow fever booster vaccination. This chain connects TRBV4-2 to TRBJ2-6, with D perhaps matching TRBD1 (6 bases). CDR3 nucleotide sequence: TGTGCCAGCAGCGATGGGGACATGACCTTTGGGGCCAACGTCCTGACTTTC. Its protein is CASSDGDMTFGANVLTF.